These T cell receptor beta chains were read from a single sample in a study of chemoradiotherapy in HPV16-positive cancers. The table came from immunoSEQ multiplex PCR; TCRdb's copy has only in-frame clones and leaves some out. The sample records under 7,000 clones, about 69% being singletons. Sequenced here: tumor tissue, sampled from a patient who underwent chemoradiotherapy. The origin of the receptors is a human donor with HPV-associated anogenital cancer. CDR3s include the opening cysteine and the closing phenylalanine or tryptophan. D genes are given only for firm matches. Only part of the rows carry a size: once, few, many, or a class if the clone is expanded.

cdr3_length,v_call,j_call,clone_size,d_call,cdr3_aa,cdr3_nt
13,TRBV28,TRBJ2-5,-,-,CASSLPPWETQYF,TGTGCCAGCAGTTTGCCACCCTGGGAGACCCAGTACTTC
13,TRBV7-9,TRBJ2-7,-,-,CALTGLDSYEQYF,TGTGCCCTCACGGGGTTGGACTCCTACGAGCAGTACTTC
12,TRBV5-1,TRBJ2-7,few,-,CASSLDRGEQYF,TGCGCCAGCAGCTTGGACCGAGGCGAGCAGTACTTC
15,TRBV7-2,TRBJ1-2,-,-,CASSLVGAGHYGYTF,TGTGCCAGCAGCTTAGTGGGCGCGGGTCACTATGGCTACACCTTC
14,TRBV5-1,TRBJ2-3,-,-,CASSLVLNTDTQYF,TGCGCCAGCAGCTTGGTACTAAACACAGATACGCAGTATTTT
15,TRBV11-1,TRBJ2-7,-,-,CASSRTDHYTYEQYF,TGTGCCAGCTCGCGGACGGACCACTATACCTACGAGCAGTACTTC
14,TRBV19,TRBJ1-2,-,-,CASSKAGDHYGYTF,TGTGCCAGTAGTAAGGCAGGGGATCACTATGGCTACACCTTC
15,TRBV15,TRBJ1-4,-,TRBD1,CATSRGQGSDEKLFF,TGTGCCACCAGCAGAGGACAGGGATCAGATGAAAAACTGTTTTTT
16,TRBV6-4,TRBJ2-1,-,TRBD2,CASSDLSGRAYNEQFF,TGTGCCAGCAGTGACCTTAGCGGGAGGGCTTACAATGAGCAGTTCTTC
15,TRBV27,TRBJ1-6,-,-,CASSLFQGRYSPLHF,TGTGCCAGCAGTTTATTCCAGGGGCGATATTCACCCCTCCACTTT
18,TRBV18,TRBJ2-3,-,TRBD2,CASSLGLPGGIGTDTQYF,TGTGCCAGCTCACTGGGACTCCCGGGAGGGATTGGCACAGATACGCAGTATTTT
15,TRBV28,TRBJ1-1,-,-,CASSLYGRGNTEAFF,TGTGCCAGCAGTTTGTATGGCAGGGGGAACACTGAAGCTTTCTTT
16,TRBV2,TRBJ1-2,-,-,CASEHQRGAGGYGYTF,TGTGCCAGCGAGCACCAACGGGGCGCGGGTGGCTATGGCTACACCTTC
13,TRBV5-1,TRBJ2-7,-,-,CASSGLQGDEQYF,TGCGCCAGCAGCGGCCTACAGGGAGACGAGCAGTACTTC
12,TRBV27,TRBJ2-5,-,-,CASSLSGETQYF,TGTGCCAGCAGTTTATCGGGGGAGACCCAGTACTTC
13,TRBV27,TRBJ2-2,-,-,CARALRNTGELFF,TGTGCCAGAGCGCTGAGGAACACCGGGGAGCTGTTTTTT
15,TRBV10-3,TRBJ2-7,-,TRBD1,CAISESRDRGNEQYF,TGTGCCATCAGTGAGTCCCGGGACAGGGGAAACGAGCAGTACTTC
14,TRBV11-3,TRBJ2-1,-,-,CASSPETSYNEQFF,TGTGCCAGCAGCCCCGAAACCTCCTACAATGAGCAGTTCTTC
22,TRBV30,TRBJ2-1,once,TRBD2,CAWSVSVGGTSGNPSSYNEQFF,TGTGCCTGGAGTGTATCTGTTGGGGGGACTAGCGGTAATCCAAGCTCCTACAATGAGCAGTTCTTC
13,TRBV19,TRBJ2-5,-,-,CASSSRYQETQYF,TGTGCCAGTAGTAGCAGGTACCAAGAGACCCAGTACTTC
15,TRBV14,TRBJ2-5,few,TRBD2,CASSLGLAVQETQYF,TGTGCCAGCAGCCTTGGACTAGCGGTGCAAGAGACCCAGTACTTC
19,TRBV28,TRBJ2-3,-,TRBD2,CASSQTSGSRSLRRDTQYF,TGTGCCAGCAGCCAGACTAGCGGGAGCCGCTCCTTAAGAAGAGATACGCAGTATTTT
17,TRBV2,TRBJ2-4,-,TRBD1,CASSDRRGDRGSNIQYF,TGTGCCAGCAGTGATAGGCGGGGGGACAGGGGATCAAACATTCAGTACTTC
17,TRBV25-1,TRBJ2-5,-,TRBD2,CASSRGLAGGPRETQYF,TGTGCCAGCAGCCGCGGACTAGCGGGAGGGCCGAGGGAGACCCAGTACTTC
9,TRBV25-1,TRBJ2-1,-,-,CATYNEQFF,TGTGCCACGTACAATGAGCAGTTCTTC
16,TRBV7-6,TRBJ2-5,-,-,CASSSRRAAGVETQYF,TGTGCCAGCAGCTCGAGAAGGGCGGCAGGGGTAGAGACCCAGTACTTC
16,TRBV6-1,TRBJ1-2,few,-,CASSEAQGSGGYGYTF,TGTGCCAGCAGTGAAGCCCAAGGGTCGGGGGGGTATGGCTACACCTTC
15,TRBV28,TRBJ1-6,-,TRBD1,CASSLGTGLGSPLHF,TGTGCCAGCAGTTTAGGGACAGGGTTAGGTTCACCCCTCCACTTT
14,TRBV28,TRBJ2-1,-,-,CASSQSGTYNEQFF,TGTGCCAGCAGCCAATCCGGGACCTACAATGAGCAGTTCTTC
13,TRBV7-9,TRBJ2-4,once,-,CASSARLKNIQYF,TGTGCCAGCAGCGCCCGTCTGAAAAACATTCAGTACTTC
17,TRBV7-8,TRBJ2-7,-,TRBD2,CASSPRGSGRGGNEQYF,TGTGCCAGCAGCCCCCGGGGTAGCGGGAGGGGCGGGAACGAGCAGTACTTC
15,TRBV28,TRBJ2-2,-,TRBD1,CASSRGQGFAGELFF,TGTGCCAGCAGTAGGGGACAGGGTTTTGCCGGGGAGCTGTTTTTT
11,TRBV25-1,TRBJ2-5,-,-,CASSEYETQYF,TGTGCCAGCAGTGAATACGAGACCCAGTACTTC
14,TRBV15,TRBJ2-5,-,-,CATSRDSPQETQYF,TGTGCCACCAGCAGAGATAGTCCCCAAGAGACCCAGTACTTC
14,TRBV14,TRBJ2-1,-,-,CASSQRMAYNEQFF,TGTGCCAGCAGCCAGCGTATGGCCTACAATGAGCAGTTCTTC
15,TRBV19,TRBJ2-1,few,-,CASSPSVVRGNEQFF,TGTGCCAGTAGTCCGAGCGTAGTGAGGGGCAATGAGCAGTTCTTC
18,TRBV11-3,TRBJ2-2,-,TRBD2,CASSLRGLAGVNTGELFF,TGTGCCAGCAGCCTCAGAGGTCTAGCGGGAGTTAACACCGGGGAGCTGTTTTTT
19,TRBV5-8,TRBJ2-4,-,TRBD1,CASSLIPDRGRILRDIQYF,TGTGCCAGCAGCCTAATACCGGACAGGGGGCGAATATTGAGGGACATTCAGTACTTC
15,TRBV28,TRBJ2-3,-,TRBD2,CASSQGTSGADTQYF,TGTGCCAGCAGTCAGGGGACTAGCGGAGCAGATACGCAGTATTTT